These T cell receptor beta chains were read from a single sample in a study of blood T cell repertoires in COVID-19. Libraries were prepared by immunoSEQ multiplex PCR; TCRdb keeps only in-frame clonotypes and omits some of them. Counted here are about 320,000 clones, about 87% occurring once; the ten biggest clones make up about 9.8%. The sample consisted of PBMCs or T cells enriched from blood (not recorded which). The source is a woman aged 18 to 35 who had recovered from COVID-19. Each CDR3 is given with its conserved first and last residue. Fields, in order: D gene, J gene, V gene, clone size, CDR3 DNA, CDR3 protein. The D gene is left open where the match is weak. Part of the rows lack a size; the others show once, few, many or a class for expanded clones.

d_call: .; j_call: TRBJ2-7; v_call: TRBV7-8; clone_size: .; cdr3_nt: TGTGCCAGCAGCTTATCCCCGGGCTACGAGCAGTACTTC; cdr3_aa: CASSLSPGYEQYF
d_call: .; j_call: TRBJ2-2; v_call: TRBV19; clone_size: .; cdr3_nt: TGTGCCAGTAGTCTGAGAAGCGGGGAGCTGTTTTTT; cdr3_aa: CASSLRSGELFF
d_call: .; j_call: TRBJ2-1; v_call: TRBV5-1; clone_size: .; cdr3_nt: TGCGCCAGCAGCTGGACGGGAGACACCTACAATGAGCAGTTCTTC; cdr3_aa: CASSWTGDTYNEQFF
d_call: TRBD2; j_call: TRBJ2-7; v_call: TRBV5-6; clone_size: .; cdr3_nt: TGTGCCAGCAGCCGAGGACTAGGCCGCTCCTACGAGCAGTACTTC; cdr3_aa: CASSRGLGRSYEQYF
d_call: .; j_call: TRBJ1-2; v_call: TRBV6-4; clone_size: .; cdr3_nt: TGTGCCAGCAGTGAATCTTCGGGGGGCAATTATGGCTACACCTTC; cdr3_aa: CASSESSGGNYGYTF
d_call: .; j_call: TRBJ1-1; v_call: TRBV10-3; clone_size: .; cdr3_nt: TGTGCCATCAGCGCCACAGGGATGAACACTGAAGCTTTCTTT; cdr3_aa: CAISATGMNTEAFF
d_call: .; j_call: TRBJ1-2; v_call: TRBV20-1; clone_size: .; cdr3_nt: TGCAGTGCTAGTATCAGGGCTGGCTACACCTTC; cdr3_aa: CSASIRAGYTF
d_call: .; j_call: TRBJ2-2; v_call: TRBV7-2; clone_size: .; cdr3_nt: TGTGCCAGCAGCTTAGAGAGTAGTTACACCGGGGAGCTGTTTTTT; cdr3_aa: CASSLESSYTGELFF
d_call: TRBD2; j_call: TRBJ2-5; v_call: TRBV7-3; clone_size: once; cdr3_nt: TGTGCCAGCAGCTTATCTAGCGGGGGTGAGACCCAGTACTTC; cdr3_aa: CASSLSSGGETQYF
d_call: .; j_call: TRBJ2-5; v_call: TRBV7-9; clone_size: .; cdr3_nt: TGTGCCAGCAGCGACCACAACAGGGCCCAAGAGACCCAGTACTTC; cdr3_aa: CASSDHNRAQETQYF
d_call: TRBD1; j_call: TRBJ2-3; v_call: TRBV6-6; clone_size: .; cdr3_nt: TGTGCCAGCAGTTTCGGGACAGGGGAGCCAGATACGCAGTATTTT; cdr3_aa: CASSFGTGEPDTQYF
d_call: .; j_call: TRBJ1-1; v_call: TRBV7-9; clone_size: .; cdr3_nt: TGTGCCAGCAGTCGGGGGGTAGCCTCAGGGGACGCAGGGACTGAAGCTTTCTTT; cdr3_aa: CASSRGVASGDAGTEAFF
d_call: .; j_call: TRBJ2-2; v_call: TRBV24-1; clone_size: .; cdr3_nt: TGTGCCACCAGGTCTATAAACACCGGGGAGCTGTTTTTT; cdr3_aa: CATRSINTGELFF
d_call: .; j_call: TRBJ1-2; v_call: TRBV4-2; clone_size: .; cdr3_nt: TGTGCCAGCAGCCAAGTACGGGACTATGGCTACACCTTC; cdr3_aa: CASSQVRDYGYTF
d_call: .; j_call: TRBJ2-1; v_call: TRBV7-8; clone_size: once; cdr3_nt: TGTGCCAGCAGCTTAGGACTCTCCAACAATGAGCAGTTCTTC; cdr3_aa: CASSLGLSNNEQFF
d_call: .; j_call: TRBJ1-1; v_call: TRBV7-2; clone_size: .; cdr3_nt: TGTGCCAGCAGCTTGCACAGGGCTCACACTGAAGCTTTCTTT; cdr3_aa: CASSLHRAHTEAFF
d_call: .; j_call: TRBJ1-5; v_call: TRBV19; clone_size: .; cdr3_nt: TGTGCCAGTAGTATTTCAGGGGATCATCAGCCCCAGCATTTT; cdr3_aa: CASSISGDHQPQHF
d_call: .; j_call: TRBJ2-2; v_call: TRBV14; clone_size: once; cdr3_nt: TGTGCCAGCAGCCAAGATAGGGGGGGCTCCACCGGGGAGCTGTTTTTT; cdr3_aa: CASSQDRGGSTGELFF
d_call: TRBD1; j_call: TRBJ1-2; v_call: TRBV4-1; clone_size: .; cdr3_nt: TGCGCCAGCAGCCCAACCGTTGGGGGGACAGCCAGCTATGGCTACACCTTC; cdr3_aa: CASSPTVGGTASYGYTF
d_call: .; j_call: TRBJ1-2; v_call: TRBV5-1; clone_size: .; cdr3_nt: TGCGCCAGCAGCTTGGTGGCAGGGGATGGCTACACCTTC; cdr3_aa: CASSLVAGDGYTF
d_call: .; j_call: TRBJ1-3; v_call: TRBV5-1; clone_size: .; cdr3_nt: TGCGCCAGCACCGAGGGAAGCTCTGGAAACACCATATATTTT; cdr3_aa: CASTEGSSGNTIYF
d_call: .; j_call: TRBJ2-5; v_call: TRBV2; clone_size: .; cdr3_nt: TGTGCCAGCAGCGTCGAGGAGACCCAGTACTTC; cdr3_aa: CASSVEETQYF
d_call: .; j_call: TRBJ2-7; v_call: TRBV6-5; clone_size: .; cdr3_nt: TGTGCCAGCAGTTACATACAGGGTCCCGCCCGTTACTTC; cdr3_aa: CASSYIQGPARYF
d_call: .; j_call: TRBJ1-5; v_call: TRBV6-2/TRBV6-3; clone_size: .; cdr3_nt: TGTGCCAGCAGTTATGCAGGCCGGGGGATTCAGCCCCAGCATTTT; cdr3_aa: CASSYAGRGIQPQHF
d_call: .; j_call: TRBJ2-7; v_call: TRBV7-6; clone_size: .; cdr3_nt: TGTGCCAGCAGCTTAGGGGCTAGCGAACTGTACGAGCAGTACTTC; cdr3_aa: CASSLGASELYEQYF
d_call: .; j_call: TRBJ1-6; v_call: TRBV6-2/TRBV6-3; clone_size: .; cdr3_nt: TGTGCCAGCAGTTACCCAGGAATCGGCTCCTATAATTCACCCCTCCACTTT; cdr3_aa: CASSYPGIGSYNSPLHF
d_call: TRBD2; j_call: TRBJ2-1; v_call: TRBV7-9; clone_size: .; cdr3_nt: TGTGCCAGCAGCGTTCACAGCGGGAGGAGTGAAAATGAGCAGTTCTTC; cdr3_aa: CASSVHSGRSENEQFF
d_call: .; j_call: TRBJ1-2; v_call: TRBV3-1/TRBV3-2; clone_size: .; cdr3_nt: TGTGCCAGCAGCCAAGATGTCCGCATAGATGGCTACACCTTC; cdr3_aa: CASSQDVRIDGYTF
d_call: TRBD2; j_call: TRBJ2-3; v_call: TRBV9; clone_size: .; cdr3_nt: TGTGCCAGCAGCCGTAGAAATGGTGGGCGGGAGGCCCTTGCATACACAGATACGCAGTATTTT; cdr3_aa: CASSRRNGGREALAYTDTQYF
d_call: .; j_call: TRBJ2-3; v_call: TRBV28; clone_size: few; cdr3_nt: TGTGCCAGCAGTCAACAGAGTACAGGGAGAGGCACAGATACGCAGTATTTT; cdr3_aa: CASSQQSTGRGTDTQYF
d_call: .; j_call: TRBJ1-2; v_call: TRBV20-1; clone_size: few; cdr3_nt: TGCAGTGCTAGTGTCCTTGGGGGCGGCTATGGCTACACCTTC; cdr3_aa: CSASVLGGGYGYTF
d_call: TRBD2; j_call: TRBJ2-3; v_call: TRBV3-1/TRBV3-2; clone_size: .; cdr3_nt: TGTGCCAGCAGCCAAGTGTTCCTAGCGGGAGTTTCAGATACGCAGTATTTT; cdr3_aa: CASSQVFLAGVSDTQYF
d_call: .; j_call: TRBJ2-7; v_call: TRBV5-1; clone_size: .; cdr3_nt: TGCGCCAGCAGCGTGTCGGGAGAGGAGCAGTACTTC; cdr3_aa: CASSVSGEEQYF
d_call: .; j_call: TRBJ2-2; v_call: TRBV5-4; clone_size: .; cdr3_nt: TGTGCCAGCAGCGAGGTAACCGCCGGGGAGCTGTTTTTT; cdr3_aa: CASSEVTAGELFF
d_call: .; j_call: TRBJ1-6; v_call: TRBV18; clone_size: .; cdr3_nt: TGTGCCAGCTCACCACGTCGTCAGGCATCACCCCTCCACTTT; cdr3_aa: CASSPRRQASPLHF
d_call: .; j_call: TRBJ1-4; v_call: TRBV4-3; clone_size: .; cdr3_nt: TGCGCCAGCAGCCAAGATGGGGGCAAATACGAAAAACTGTTTTTT; cdr3_aa: CASSQDGGKYEKLFF
d_call: TRBD2; j_call: TRBJ2-1; v_call: TRBV6-2/TRBV6-3; clone_size: .; cdr3_nt: TGTGCCAGCAGCCCACTAGCGGGGGGCCCCAATGAGCAGTTCTTC; cdr3_aa: CASSPLAGGPNEQFF
d_call: .; j_call: TRBJ2-1; v_call: TRBV15; clone_size: few; cdr3_nt: TGTGCCACCAGCAGAGAGACTGTAAATGAGCAGTTCTTC; cdr3_aa: CATSRETVNEQFF
d_call: .; j_call: TRBJ2-5; v_call: TRBV4-3; clone_size: once; cdr3_nt: TGCGCCAGCAGCCAAGAACCGCGCCAAGAGACCCAGTACTTC; cdr3_aa: CASSQEPRQETQYF
d_call: .; j_call: TRBJ1-2; v_call: TRBV28; clone_size: once; cdr3_nt: TGTGCCAGCAGTCTAAGGGGCGTCAGGGTGATCTATGGCTACACCTTC; cdr3_aa: CASSLRGVRVIYGYTF
d_call: .; j_call: TRBJ1-5; v_call: TRBV5-3; clone_size: .; cdr3_nt: TGTGCCAGAAGCTCCGGCGGGTGGGGTGGCCAGCCCCAGCATTTT; cdr3_aa: CARSSGGWGGQPQHF
d_call: .; j_call: TRBJ2-7; v_call: TRBV12-3/TRBV12-4; clone_size: .; cdr3_nt: TGTGCCAGCAGCCGTCTTTCAGGGATGCAGTACTTC; cdr3_aa: CASSRLSGMQYF
d_call: TRBD2; j_call: TRBJ2-3; v_call: TRBV20-1; clone_size: .; cdr3_nt: TGCAGTGCAAGTCGGGGACTAGCTGAAGATACGCAGTATTTT; cdr3_aa: CSASRGLAEDTQYF
d_call: TRBD1; j_call: TRBJ2-7; v_call: TRBV5-1; clone_size: .; cdr3_nt: TGCGCCAGCAGCCTTGGACAGGGTAGAGCCGAGCAGTACTTC; cdr3_aa: CASSLGQGRAEQYF
d_call: TRBD1; j_call: TRBJ1-2; v_call: TRBV27; clone_size: .; cdr3_nt: TGTGCCAGCAGTCCGCAAACAGGGGGCCGTGGCTACACCTTC; cdr3_aa: CASSPQTGGRGYTF
d_call: .; j_call: TRBJ1-4; v_call: TRBV28; clone_size: .; cdr3_nt: TGTGCCAGCAGTTTTCCGGGGGGCGTCGAAAAACGACTGTTTTTT; cdr3_aa: CASSFPGGVEKRLFF
d_call: TRBD1; j_call: TRBJ2-2; v_call: TRBV7-2; clone_size: .; cdr3_nt: TGTGCCAGCAGCCGCAGGACAGGGGGGACCGGGGAGCTGTTTTTT; cdr3_aa: CASSRRTGGTGELFF
d_call: TRBD2; j_call: TRBJ2-1; v_call: TRBV13; clone_size: .; cdr3_nt: TGTGCCAGCAGCTTCTTCCGGGGGGACAATGAGCAGTTCTTC; cdr3_aa: CASSFFRGDNEQFF
d_call: TRBD2; j_call: TRBJ2-7; v_call: TRBV4-2; clone_size: .; cdr3_nt: TGTGCCAGCAGCCAAGGGCGGGGGGCCTCATACGAGCAGTACTTC; cdr3_aa: CASSQGRGASYEQYF
d_call: .; j_call: TRBJ1-2; v_call: TRBV7-3; clone_size: .; cdr3_nt: TGTGCCAGCAGCTTAAGTCCAGGTTATGGCTACACCTTC; cdr3_aa: CASSLSPGYGYTF
d_call: .; j_call: TRBJ1-3; v_call: TRBV7-3; clone_size: .; cdr3_nt: TGTGCCAGCAGCTTAAACTTAGCTGACTCTACTGGAAACACCATATATTTT; cdr3_aa: CASSLNLADSTGNTIYF
d_call: .; j_call: TRBJ1-6; v_call: TRBV7-2; clone_size: once; cdr3_nt: TGTGCCAGCAGCCCCTCCCAGGGGAGGGAATCACCCCTCCACTTT; cdr3_aa: CASSPSQGRESPLHF
d_call: TRBD2; j_call: TRBJ2-1; v_call: TRBV12-5; clone_size: .; cdr3_nt: TGTGCTAGTGGTTTGACTAGCGGGGCTAATGAGCAGTTCTTC; cdr3_aa: CASGLTSGANEQFF